Each of the 18 T cell receptor beta chains below was sequenced from the same sample in a study of early T cells in non-severe SARS-CoV-2 infection. TCRdb re-analysed the 5' RACE reads in MiXCR, keeping a single row per CDR3 protein. The data show 75,000 to 100,000 distinct CDR3 sequences, under 15% seen once. Sequencing was performed on whole blood. All receptors derive from an adult who was a healthcare worker with PCR-confirmed SARS-CoV-2 infection or an uninfected control (not recorded which).

The rearrangement uses TRBV5-1 and TRBJ2-2; 11 positions match TRBD2. The CDR3 runs 15 residues. With V trimmed by 2 bases and J by 6 bases, 3 bases remained unmatched. Per the germline V gene, CDR1 is SGHRS and CDR2 is YFSETQ. This CDR3 is CASSFTSGSPGELFF. DNA of the CDR3: TGCGCCAGCAGCTTCACTAGCGGGAGTCCCGGGGAGCTGTTTTTT. The full variable domain, its missing parts supplied by reference TRBV5-1 and TRBJ2-2, is KAGVTQTPRYLIKTRGQQVTLSCSPISGHRSVSWYQQTPGQGLQFLFEYFSETQRNKGNFPGRFSGRQFSNSRSEMNVSTLELGDSALYLCASSFTSGSPGELFFGEGSRLTVL.

The chain combines TRBV10-3 with TRBJ2-5; 9 nucleotides match TRBD2. V was pared by 6 bases and J by 3 bases, with 11 bases of the junction left unmatched. CDR1 and CDR2 (germline): ENHRY, SYGVKD. The CDR3 contains 16 residues. The CDR3 loop reads CAIRPDLSGGEETQYF. In DNA, the CDR3 is TGTGCCATCAGGCCCGACCTTAGCGGGGGTGAAGAGACCCAGTACTTC.

This clonotype has more than one count but fewer than ten. This chain joins TRBV2 and TRBJ2-2; no firm D call. The germline CDR1 and CDR2 sequences are SNHLY and FYNNEI. This CDR3 region has 13 residues. Between the trimmed V and J ends, which lost 7 bases and 2 bases, there was a span of 8 bases. The CDR3 sequence: CASTTENTGELFF. CDR3 in DNA: TGTGCCAGCACAACAGAAAACACCGGGGAGCTGTTTTTT.

CDR3 protein: CASSLPGLAGEGSTDTQYF. In DNA form, the CDR3 reads TGTGCCAGCAGCTTACCGGGACTAGCGGGAGAGGGCAGCACAGATACGCAGTATTTT. The J gene is TRBJ2-3, the V gene TRBV7-9, with 14 nucleotides matching TRBD2. The CDR3 extends over 19 amino acids. The junction had 7 bases not matched to a gene; V was cut back by 2 bases and J by 0 bases. The germline V gene encodes CDR1 SEHNR and CDR2 FQNEAQ (reference sequence).

The chain uses TRBV20-1 and TRBJ2-2; 8 bases map to TRBD2. Germline V CDR1 and CDR2: DFQATT, SNEGSKA (reference sequence). The CDR3 is 14 amino acids. Trimming removed 4 bases from V and 6 bases from J; junction bases left unmatched: 7. The CDR3 is CSAINGRAAGELFF. CDR3 nucleotides: TGCAGTGCTATTAACGGGAGGGCGGCCGGGGAGCTGTTTTTT.

This clonotype was recorded a few times. The chain couples TRBV20-1 to TRBJ2-7; no definite D call. Germline CDR1 reads DFQATT; CDR2 reads SNEGSKA (reference sequence). This CDR3 comprises 13 residues. V shed 5 bases and J shed 1 base, with 12 bases lying between them. CDR3: CSASAPKSYEQYF. Written as DNA, the CDR3 is TGCAGTGCTTCAGCCCCCAAGTCCTACGAGCAGTACTTC.

This chain connects TRBV10-3 to TRBJ2-2, with 8 bases fitting TRBD2. The length of the CDR3 is 14 residues. Germline values: CDR1 ENHRY, CDR2 SYGVKD. V lost 4 bases to trimming and J lost 8 bases; unmatched junction nucleotides: 6. The CDR3 loop reads CAISVSGRSGELFF. CDR3 nucleotide sequence: TGTGCCATCAGTGTAAGCGGGAGATCGGGGGAGCTGTTTTTT.

The chain joins TRBV3-1 to TRBJ1-1; D is undetermined. The V and J ends lost 5 bases and 2 bases respectively, with 6 bases between them. The CDR3 loop spans 12 amino acids. CDR1 is LGHDT, CDR2 YNNKEL, per germline (reference sequence). The chain's CDR3 is CASSGSNTEAFF. CDR3 nucleotide sequence: TGTGCCAGCAGCGGGAGTAACACTGAAGCTTTCTTT.

This clonotype came up once. The chain joins TRBV7-9 to TRBJ1-1; D not certain. The CDR3 spans 14 residues. V lost 2 bases, J lost 5 bases, and 12 bases lay in between. CDR1 and CDR2 (germline): SEHNR, FQNEAQ (reference sequence). CDR3 coding DNA: TGTGCCAGCAGCTTAAAGAGGCAGGCGACTGAAGCTTTCTTT. Protein: CASSLKRQATEAFF.

This clonotype was observed a few times. The chain recombines TRBV6-2 or TRBV6-3 with TRBJ2-1; D possibly corresponds to TRBD1 (7 bases). Germline CDR1 MNHEY, CDR2 SVGEGT. CDR3 length: 14 residues. V lost 4 bases, J lost 4 bases, and 11 bases lay in between. In DNA, the CDR3 is TGTGCCAGCAGTTCCAGGGGGGTTTACAATGAGCAGTTCTTC. It yields the protein CASSSRGVYNEQFF.

This clonotype was observed a few times. This sequence joins TRBV29-1 and TRBJ2-7; the D is unclear. The CDR3 is 12 residues long. Germline V gene data show CDR1 as SQVTM and CDR2 as ANQGSEA. Trimming took 4 bases from V and 3 from J, leaving 10 bases between them. The CDR3 bases are TGCAGCGTTGTGGTACAAGGCTACGAGCAGTACTTC. Protein: CSVVVQGYEQYF.

This clonotype occurred a few times. The V and J genes are TRBV5-1 and TRBJ2-4; TRBD2 agrees at 9 bases. J lost 4 bases, V lost 4 bases, and 12 bases had no gene match. The length of the CDR3 is 17 residues. CDR1 is SGHRS and CDR2 is YFSETQ in the germline V gene. CDR3: CASSGIAGDAYKNIQYF. The DNA for the CDR3 is TGCGCCAGCAGCGGAATAGCGGGAGACGCATATAAAAACATTCAGTACTTC.

As to this clonotype: This CDR3 is missing its conserved last phenylalanine or tryptophan, likely due to a read error. This chain connects TRBV12-3 or TRBV12-4 to TRBJ2-1; possibly TRBD1 for D (5 bases). The CDR3 is made up of 16 amino acids. The V end lost 3 bases, the J end lost 3 bases, and 15 bases lay between the germline ends. CDR3 nucleotide sequence: TGTGCCAGCAGTTTGGCCGTCTTTACAGGCTACAATGAGCAGTTCCTC. Protein product: CASSLAVFTGYNEQFL.

This clonotype occurred many times. The CDR3 nucleotides are TGCGCCAGCAGCTTGGCGGCAGACGATGGCTACACCTTC. Translated: CASSLAADDGYTF. This rearrangement joins TRBV5-1 to TRBJ1-2; D unclear. From germline, CDR1 is SGHRS and CDR2 YFSETQ. This CDR3 region has 13 residues. V was clipped by 0 bases and J by 6 bases, with 9 bases between them.

This clonotype was observed a handful of times. V is TRBV7-6 and J is TRBJ1-1; D possibly corresponds to TRBD1 (6 bases). This CDR3 has 15 residues. The germline V and J ends were trimmed by 2 bases and 8 bases, with 18 bases remaining between them. CDR1 and CDR2 from the germline V gene are SGHVS and FNYEAQ. The CDR3 loop reads CASSLFLGTKAEAFF. CDR3 nucleotides: TGTGCCAGCAGCTTATTTCTCGGGACAAAGGCGGAAGCTTTCTTT.

This clonotype was detected ten times or more. V is TRBV5-1 and J is TRBJ1-2, with a possible D match to TRBD1 (6 bases). The ends were cut back, 4 bases at V and 8 bases at J, with 12 bases in the middle. The CDR3 has 12 amino acids. The germline CDR1 and CDR2 sequences are SGHRS and YFSETQ. In DNA, the CDR3 is TGCGCCAGCAGCGTGGCAGGGGAAGGCTACACCTTC. Its translation is CASSVAGEGYTF.

This chain connects TRBV6-1 to TRBJ1-1; D is ambiguous. The germline V and J ends were trimmed by 10 bases and 4 bases, with 22 bases remaining between them. There are 15 residues in the CDR3. Germline CDR1 and CDR2: MNHNS and SASEGT. CDR3 in amino acids: CATPYALPRGTEAFF. As DNA, the CDR3 is TGTGCCACCCCCTACGCACTCCCCCGGGGCACTGAAGCTTTCTTT.

The sample holds a few counts of this clonotype. The chain is built from TRBV7-9 and TRBJ2-7; D may be TRBD1 (5 bases). Germline V lookup: CDR1 SEHNR, CDR2 FQNEAQ (reference sequence). The length of the CDR3 is 14 residues. The V and J ends lost 3 bases and 5 bases respectively, with 14 bases between them. The CDR3 is CASSFLAGSHEQYF. DNA of the CDR3: TGTGCCAGCAGCTTCTTAGCAGGGTCCCACGAGCAGTACTTC.